A selection of T cell receptor beta chains follows, all from one sample in a study of graft-versus-host responses after intestinal transplantation. Repertoires were generated with immunoSEQ multiplex PCR, while TCRdb's copy carries only in-frame clones and drops some. The repertoire holds over 100,000 clones, 85% to 95% seen once, with less than 1.5% in the top ten. Their antigens remain unidentified. This specimen was unstimulated CD8+ T cells sorted from spleen or lymph node cells, taken before transplant. These receptors were obtained from a human donor who was the organ donor for an intestinal transplant. Each CDR3 is given with its conserved first and last residue. Fields, in order: J gene, clone size, D gene, V gene, CDR3 DNA, CDR3 protein. The D gene is left open where the match is weak. Clone sizes are given selectively: once, few, many, or a class where the clone is expanded.

TRBJ1-1	few	-	TRBV5-6	TGTGCCAGCAGCTTGGACGTCAGTTACACTGAAGCTTTCTTT	CASSLDVSYTEAFF
TRBJ1-2	-	-	TRBV9	TGTGCCAGCAGCGGACACAGGGATTTTGCCGGGCGGGGGGACTATGGCTACACCTTC	CASSGHRDFAGRGDYGYTF
TRBJ2-6	-	-	TRBV5-1	TGCGCCAGCAGCTTGGGATCAGGGAGCGGGGCCAACGTCCTGACTTTC	CASSLGSGSGANVLTF
TRBJ2-7	-	-	TRBV7-8	TGTGCCAGCAGCTTAGCGGCCATCTCCTACGAGCAGTACTTC	CASSLAAISYEQYF
TRBJ2-7	once	-	TRBV14	TGTGCCAGCAGCCAAGGGCGGGACGGGCAGTACTTC	CASSQGRDGQYF
TRBJ2-1	-	-	TRBV4-3	TGCGCCAGCAGCCAGGACACTGGTTTCGTGCAGTTCTTC	CASSQDTGFVQFF
TRBJ2-2	-	-	TRBV5-4	TGTGCCAGCAGTCTTCCATCGACTAGAGGGAACACCGGGGAGCTGTTTTTT	CASSLPSTRGNTGELFF
TRBJ2-7	-	-	TRBV19	TGTGCCAGTAGTATAAGCAGGGCTAGCTACTACGAGCAGTACTTC	CASSISRASYYEQYF
TRBJ2-7	-	-	TRBV27	TGTGCCAGCAGTTTAAGCGGGCCCCCCTACGAGCAGTACTTC	CASSLSGPPYEQYF
TRBJ2-1	once	-	TRBV29-1	TGCAGCGTTGTATTACAGAACAATGAGCAGTTCTTC	CSVVLQNNEQFF
TRBJ2-5	-	-	TRBV29-1	TGCAGCGTTGAATACAATCCAGCGGAGACCCAGTACTTC	CSVEYNPAETQYF
TRBJ2-7	-	TRBD2	TRBV4-2	TGTGCCAGCAGCCAATCGTGGACTAGTTCCTACGGGCAGTACTTC	CASSQSWTSSYGQYF
TRBJ2-5	-	TRBD1	TRBV11-2	TGTGCCAGCAGCTTATCCGGGACAGGGGAAGAGACCCAGTACTTC	CASSLSGTGEETQYF
TRBJ2-7	-	-	TRBV11-1	TGTGCCAGCAGCCCAGGACACACCTACGAGCAGTACTTC	CASSPGHTYEQYF
TRBJ1-5	-	-	TRBV27	TGTGCCAGCAGTCTCGCTAATCGGCCCCAGCATTTT	CASSLANRPQHF
TRBJ2-2	-	TRBD2	TRBV4-2	TGTGCCAGCAGCCAAGATGTACTAGCGGATGGAACCGGGGAGCTGTTTTTT	CASSQDVLADGTGELFF
TRBJ1-4	-	-	TRBV23-1	TGCGCCAGCAGTCAATCTCATCAGGGGAGGCATGAAAAACTGTTTTTT	CASSQSHQGRHEKLFF
TRBJ2-7	once	TRBD1	TRBV27	TGTGCCAGCAGTTTAGACAGGGCTTACGAGCAGTACTTC	CASSLDRAYEQYF
TRBJ2-7	-	-	TRBV4-3	TGCGCCAGCAGCCAATCTCCAGGGGCCGAGCAGTACTTC	CASSQSPGAEQYF
TRBJ1-1	-	-	TRBV15	TGTGCCACCAGTTCCACGGGGGCTGAAGCTTTCTTT	CATSSTGAEAFF
TRBJ2-7	-	TRBD2	TRBV7-9	TGTGCCAGCAGCCCGCCGGGACTAGCGGGAGTTTACCACGAGCAGTACTTC	CASSPPGLAGVYHEQYF
TRBJ2-7	once	-	TRBV7-9	TGTGCCAGCAGCTTAACGACTGATCGGCCCTACGAGCAGTACTTC	CASSLTTDRPYEQYF
TRBJ1-1	-	TRBD1	TRBV29-1	TGCAGCGTTCGGTTTGGTCAGGGGGCTAGATCGGCTGAAGCTTTCTTT	CSVRFGQGARSAEAFF
TRBJ2-1	-	TRBD2	TRBV7-3	TGTGCCAGCAGCTCATCTCCGGGACTAGCGGGAGGGGGCCGGGCCTACAATGAGCAGTTCTTC	CASSSSPGLAGGGRAYNEQFF
TRBJ2-3	-	-	TRBV9	TGTGCCAGCAGCGCCCCGGTGGCAGATACGCAGTATTTT	CASSAPVADTQYF